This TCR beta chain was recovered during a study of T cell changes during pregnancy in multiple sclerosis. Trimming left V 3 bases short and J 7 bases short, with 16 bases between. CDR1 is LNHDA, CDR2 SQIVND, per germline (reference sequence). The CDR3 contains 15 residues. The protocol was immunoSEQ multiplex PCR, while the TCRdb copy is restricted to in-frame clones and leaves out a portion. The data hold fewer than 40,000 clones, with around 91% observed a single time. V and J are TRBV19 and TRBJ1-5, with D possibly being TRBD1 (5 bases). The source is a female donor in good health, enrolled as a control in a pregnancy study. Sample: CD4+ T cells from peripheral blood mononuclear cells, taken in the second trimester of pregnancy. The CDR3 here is CASSISQGTVQPQHF. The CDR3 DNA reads TGTGCCAGTAGTATTAGCCAGGGAACTGTCCAGCCCCAGCATTTT.